The clone carrying this T cell receptor beta chain ranks as medium-sized. Antigen specificity is unknown. This record comes from a study of metastatic and nonmetastatic thyroid tumors. Overall study: Repertoires of blood and of tissue (tumor or nodule) from malignant and benign thyroid patients were compared. Study results and limitations: In both blood and tumor samples, TCR beta diversity was reported significantly higher for malignant than benign nodules.

V lost 1 base and J 0 bases, leaving 7 bases between the germline ends. This CDR3 has 15 residues. Patients had received no treatment of any kind before thyroid surgery. Source study methods: Researchers built a distant-metastasis classifier for papillary thyroid cancer that drew on CDR3 differences across clinicopathological groups. Using MiXCR, TCRdb re-called clones from the PCR reads. In this record, the V and J calls reflect TCRdb's handling and not the investigators' own analysis. The repertoire includes more than 5,500 clones, around two fifths of them detected once, and 23% sits in the top ten.

The origin of this receptor is a female donor with papillary thyroid cancer or a benign thyroid nodule (not recorded which). Some clones in this sample may be carry-over from other donors' samples. The chain uses TRBV12-3 or TRBV12-4 and TRBJ1-3; D gene uncertain. Material: tumor tissue. The CDR3 DNA reads as TGTGCCAGCAGTTTAGGCAGTCGCTCTGGAAACACCATATATTTT. Its protein is CASSLGSRSGNTIYF.